This T cell receptor beta chain originates from a study of cytomegalovirus exposure and HLA in healthy donors. Overall study results and limits: Some V segments, TRBV6-2 and TRBV6-3 among them, were indistinguishable and were therefore excluded. An analysis done earlier found most TCR beta V segments productive about 87% or about 30% of the time.

Per germline, CDR1 MNHNS and CDR2 SASEGT. The CDR3 runs 11 residues. V lost 10 bases and J lost 6, with 13 bases in between. This PCR relied on a set of 60 Vbeta primers and 13 Jbeta primers. Sequencing used immunoSEQ multiplex PCR; TCRdb keeps in-frame clones, though not all of them. The sample lists 65,000 to 85,000 clones; 10% were seen once. With regard to this clone: Its antigen is undetermined.

This clonotype originated in a man in his sixties in good health and CMV-seropositive. The gene calls are TRBV6-1 and TRBJ2-7, with D perhaps matching TRBD1 (5 bases). The sample taken for sequencing was PBMCs. The CDR3 loop is CATSQVVEQYF. The CDR3, as DNA: TGTGCCACCTCACAGGTGGTCGAGCAGTACTTC.